This TCR beta chain was recorded in a study of T cell responses to AZD1222 COVID-19 vaccine. Study results and caveats: At baseline, seropositivity was found in only six AZD1222 recipients.

CDR3 length: 14 amino acids. V was trimmed by 2 bases and J by 2 bases, leaving 10 bases between them. From germline, CDR1 is SQVTM and CDR2 ANQGSEA. The method was immunoSEQ multiplex PCR; TCRdb's version includes in-frame clones alone and lacks a portion of them. The table includes around 140,000 clones, 92% detected once. As to this clone: What it recognizes is unknown.

This chain joins TRBV29-1 and TRBJ2-1; D is unresolved. This clonotype originated in an adult in good health. Source: peripheral blood, taken on day 0 of AZD1222 vaccination. The CDR3 region is CSVENTGTYNEQFF. The CDR3 DNA is TGCAGCGTTGAAAACACCGGTACCTACAATGAGCAGTTCTTC.